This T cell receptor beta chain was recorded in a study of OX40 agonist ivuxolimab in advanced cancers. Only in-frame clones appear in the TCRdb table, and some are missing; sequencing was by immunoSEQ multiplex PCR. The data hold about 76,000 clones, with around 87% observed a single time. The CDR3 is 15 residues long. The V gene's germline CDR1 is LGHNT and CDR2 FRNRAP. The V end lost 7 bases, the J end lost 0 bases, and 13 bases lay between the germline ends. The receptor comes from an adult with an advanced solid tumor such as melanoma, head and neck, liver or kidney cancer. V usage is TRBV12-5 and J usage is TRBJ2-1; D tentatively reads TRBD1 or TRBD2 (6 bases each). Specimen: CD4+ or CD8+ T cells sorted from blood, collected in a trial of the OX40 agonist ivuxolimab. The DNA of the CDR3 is TGTGCTAGTGTCGGGGGCCCTAGCTCCTACAATGAGCAGTTCTTC. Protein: CASVGGPSSYNEQFF.